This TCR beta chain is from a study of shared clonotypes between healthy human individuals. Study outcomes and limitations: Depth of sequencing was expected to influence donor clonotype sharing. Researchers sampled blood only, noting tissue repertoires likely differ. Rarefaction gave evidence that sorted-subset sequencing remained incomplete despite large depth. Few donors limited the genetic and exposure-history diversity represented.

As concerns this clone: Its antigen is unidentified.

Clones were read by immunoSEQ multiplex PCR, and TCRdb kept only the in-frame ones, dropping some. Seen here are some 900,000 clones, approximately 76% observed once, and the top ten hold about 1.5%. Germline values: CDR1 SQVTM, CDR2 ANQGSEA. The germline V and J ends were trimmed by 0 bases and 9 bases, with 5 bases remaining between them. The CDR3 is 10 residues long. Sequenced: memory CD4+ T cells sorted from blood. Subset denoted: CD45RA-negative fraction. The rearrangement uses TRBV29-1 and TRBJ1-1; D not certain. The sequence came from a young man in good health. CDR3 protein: CSVEEGKAFF. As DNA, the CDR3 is TGCAGCGTTGAAGAGGGGAAAGCTTTCTTT.